The rows below give T cell receptor beta chains drawn from one sample of a study of T cell changes during pregnancy in multiple sclerosis. Only in-frame clones appear in the TCRdb table, and some are missing; sequencing was by immunoSEQ multiplex PCR. The sample includes 60,000 to 75,000 clones, 91% of them seen just once. Material: peripheral blood, obtained before pregnancy. The receptor set was obtained from a female donor with multiple sclerosis, enrolled in a pregnancy study. The CDR3 runs from the conserved cysteine through the conserved F or W. The order of the fields is clone size, V gene, J gene, D gene, CDR3 length, CDR3 protein, CDR3 DNA. The D gene is left open where the match is weak. Only some rows state a clone size, as once, few, many or a class for expanded clones.

-	TRBV7-2	TRBJ1-1	-	14	CASSLRQTNTEAFF	TGTGCCAGCAGCTTAAGACAGACCAACACTGAAGCTTTCTTT
-	TRBV5-4	TRBJ2-5	TRBD2	16	CASSLGTSGAGGEQYF	TGTGCCAGCAGCCTCGGGACTAGCGGGGCTGGGGGAGAGCAGTACTTC
-	TRBV2	TRBJ2-1	TRBD1	18	CASSDERGQQSSYNEQFF	TGTGCCAGCAGTGATGAAAGGGGACAGCAAAGCTCCTACAATGAGCAGTTCTTC
-	TRBV19	TRBJ1-5	-	16	CASSGEWAGGNQPQHF	TGTGCCAGTAGTGGGGAGTGGGCCGGGGGCAATCAGCCCCAGCATTTT
-	TRBV6-1	TRBJ2-1	TRBD2	15	CASRSPGGGADEQFF	TGTGCCAGCAGATCCCCGGGCGGGGGGGCAGATGAGCAGTTCTTC
once	TRBV4-1	TRBJ1-4	-	15	CASSQPGQFNEKLFF	TGCGCCAGCAGCCAACCTGGACAGTTTAATGAAAAACTGTTTTTT
-	TRBV29-1	TRBJ2-7	-	11	CSVLDSYEQYF	TGCAGCGTTCTAGACAGCTACGAGCAGTACTTC
-	TRBV5-6	TRBJ1-2	TRBD1	19	CASSLRRTGTGGKGYGYTF	TGTGCCAGCAGCCTACGACGTACCGGGACAGGGGGAAAGGGCTATGGCTACACCTTC
-	TRBV7-9	TRBJ2-3	-	16	CASSQPGGARSDTQYF	TGTGCCAGCAGTCAGCCGGGCGGGGCCCGGTCGGATACGCAGTATTTT
few	TRBV10-3	TRBJ1-1	-	13	CAIRPSPGPEAFF	TGTGCCATCAGACCCTCCCCAGGGCCAGAAGCTTTCTTT